Sequencing of this T cell receptor beta chain was carried out in a study of CD8+CD57+ T cells in acquired aplastic anemia. Germline assignment: CDR1 MGHDK and CDR2 SYGVNS. The V and J ends lost 3 bases and 8 bases, in that order; junction bases with no gene match: 9. There are 14 residues in the CDR3. According to the study, genomic DNA was the template for TCR beta VDJ and CDR3 profiling. TCRdb reprocessed the reads via MiXCR and lists one record per CDR3 protein. The table has approximately 300,000 distinct CDR3 sequences, 45% to 65% seen once. The patients chosen for sequencing had shown expansion of CD8+CD57+ cells (detected by flow cytometry).

The chain joins TRBV25-1 to TRBJ1-2, with 7 bases that match TRBD1. The sequence was collected from a human donor with aplastic anemia. The sample comprised sorted CD4+, CD8+, or CD8+CD57+ T cells (not recorded which) from PBMCs. The CDR3 DNA reads as TGTGCCAGCAGTGACCAAAACAGGGGAAGAGGCTACACCTTC. Translated, it gives CASSDQNRGRGYTF.